Listed here are 5 T cell receptor beta chains from one sample, sequenced in a study of blood T cell repertoires in COVID-19. The data were produced by immunoSEQ multiplex PCR, yet TCRdb's version contains in-frame clones alone and is incomplete. The sample has under 60,000 clones, 77% seen once. The sequencing input was peripheral blood. The source of these receptors is a human donor with active or convalescent COVID-19. The donor label of this sample is uncertain.

The genes are TRBV7-2 and TRBJ2-1; D not resolved. V was shortened by 0 bases and J by 8 bases, with 8 bases between the two germline ends. Germline V gene data show CDR1 as SGHTA and CDR2 as FQGNSA. This CDR3 spans 13 amino acids. CDR3 sequence reads: CASSLARGHEQFF. The CDR3 DNA sequence: TGTGCCAGCAGCTTAGCGAGAGGTCATGAGCAGTTCTTC.

J is TRBJ2-1 and V is TRBV11-3; 13 bases agree with TRBD2. CDR1 SGHNT and CDR2 YENEEA come from the germline V gene. This CDR3 region has 14 residues. V lost 4 bases, J lost 10 bases, and 4 bases stayed unmatched. CDR3 nucleotide sequence: TGTGCCAGCAGCTCGACTAGCGGGAGGATCGAGCAGTTCTTC. Translating gives CASSSTSGRIEQFF.

The rearrangement uses TRBV5-1 and TRBJ1-1; 10 bases line up with TRBD1. Germline CDR1 SGHRS, CDR2 YFSETQ. The CDR3 runs 17 residues. Unmatched junction bases numbered 6, after V lost 0 bases and J lost 1 base. The CDR3 DNA reads as TGCGCCAGCAGCTTGGGGAACCGGGACAGGGGGAACACTGAAGCTTTCTTT. It translates to CASSLGNRDRGNTEAFF.

The rearrangement links TRBV7-3 to TRBJ2-3; TRBD2 is a possible D gene (6 bases). Germline V gene lookup returns CDR1 SGHTA and CDR2 FQGTGA. The CDR3 contains 17 residues. V lost 2 bases to trimming and J lost 1 base, with 16 bases between them. The CDR3 is CASSLFVTRGRTDTQYF. The CDR3 DNA reads as TGTGCCAGCAGCTTATTCGTGACTAGGGGACGCACAGATACGCAGTATTTT.

The chain has TRBV4-1 and TRBJ2-1; D might be TRBD2 (5 bases). There are 16 residues in the CDR3. Germline CDR1 reads MGHRA; CDR2 reads YSYEKL. Trimming stripped 4 bases from V and 6 bases from J, with 19 bases between. The DNA for the CDR3 is TGCGCCAGCAGCCCGGGAATCCGACGGGTGGCCAATGAGCAGTTCTTC. It specifies CASSPGIRRVANEQFF.